Listed below are T cell receptor beta chains from one sample, sequenced in a study of T cells in Graves' hyperthyroidism and ophthalmopathy. TCRdb recomputed calls from the multiplex PCR reads with MiXCR, one row per CDR3 protein. The table shows hundreds of thousands of distinct CDR3 sequences, with approximately 19% occurring only once. The source material was blood. These TCRs come from a man in his forties or fifties with Graves' ophthalmopathy. Each CDR3 is given with its conserved first and last residue. D genes are given only for firm matches. Part of the rows lack a size; the others show once, few, many or a class for expanded clones.

CDR3 protein | CDR3 DNA | J gene | clone size | V gene | D gene
CATLPPGQEKETQYF | TGTGCCACCCTACCTCCGGGACAGGAGAAAGAGACCCAGTACTTC | TRBJ2-5 | few | TRBV3-1 | TRBD1
CASSPRDRYGYTF | TGCGCCAGCAGCCCCCGGGACCGATATGGCTACACCTTC | TRBJ1-2 | . | TRBV4-1 | .
CASSLTASYGYTF | TGTGCCAGCAGCTTAACAGCCTCCTATGGCTACACCTTC | TRBJ1-2 | many | TRBV7-8 | .
CATSNSGAGEQYF | TGTGCCACCAGCAACTCAGGGGCGGGCGAGCAGTACTTC | TRBJ2-7 | . | TRBV15 | .
CASSIRGNYGYTF | TGTGCCAGTAGTATAAGGGGCAACTATGGCTACACCTTC | TRBJ1-2 | once | TRBV19 | .
CASSLAAGGKTDTQYF | TGCGCCAGCAGCTTGGCCGCAGGGGGCAAAACAGATACGCAGTATTTT | TRBJ2-3 | many | TRBV5-1 | TRBD1
CASSLDRLETQYF | TGTGCCAGCAGTTTAGACAGGTTGGAGACCCAGTACTTC | TRBJ2-5 | . | TRBV28 | .
CASAQGPETQYF | TGTGCCAGCGCACAGGGGCCAGAGACCCAGTACTTC | TRBJ2-5 | many | TRBV18 | TRBD1
CSVNHRGTRRYEQYF | TGCAGTGTTAACCACAGGGGTACACGGAGGTACGAGCAGTACTTC | TRBJ2-7 | many | TRBV20-1 | TRBD1
CTSSRRGRGTTNEKLFF | TGTACCAGCAGCCGACGGGGCAGGGGAACAACTAATGAAAAACTGTTTTTT | TRBJ1-4 | . | TRBV28 | .
CALLNTEAFF | TGTGCCCTTTTGAACACTGAAGCTTTCTTT | TRBJ1-1 | . | TRBV28 | .
CASSEFGGEQFF | TGTGCCAGCAGTGAATTTGGCGGTGAGCAGTTCTTC | TRBJ2-1 | few | TRBV6-1 | .
CSARAQWERGGYTF | TGCAGTGCTAGAGCCCAGTGGGAGAGGGGAGGCTACACCTTC | TRBJ1-2 | . | TRBV20-1 | .
CASSFPRDMGTSGGFTDTQYF | TGTGCCAGCAGTTTCCCCCGGGACATGGGGACTAGCGGGGGTTTCACAGATACGCAGTATTTT | TRBJ2-3 | . | TRBV12-3/TRBV12-4 | TRBD2
CSARDVLSGRAFEEQFF | TGCAGTGCTAGGGACGTGCTTAGCGGGAGGGCCTTTGAGGAGCAGTTCTTC | TRBJ2-1 | . | TRBV20-1 | TRBD2
CAWGLAGAETQYF | TGTGCCTGGGGACTAGCGGGAGCAGAGACCCAGTACTTC | TRBJ2-5 | . | TRBV30 | TRBD2
CASSLDPGQTFNEQFF | TGCGCCAGCAGCCTCGACCCGGGACAGACCTTCAATGAGCAGTTCTTC | TRBJ2-1 | few | TRBV4-1 | TRBD1
CATSRDRGGPEETQYF | TGTGCCACCAGCAGAGATCGAGGAGGGCCCGAAGAGACCCAGTACTTC | TRBJ2-5 | . | TRBV15 | .
CASSSYARGSSSYEQYF | TGTGCCAGCAGTTCCTACGCCAGGGGTTCTAGCTCCTACGAGCAGTACTTC | TRBJ2-7 | . | TRBV6-5 | .
CASSALRGETETQYF | TGTGCCAGCAGTGCCCTAAGGGGGGAGACAGAGACCCAGTACTTC | TRBJ2-5 | many | TRBV6-1 | .
CSARARTSGTYEQYF | TGCAGTGCTAGGGCCCGGACTAGCGGAACCTACGAGCAGTACTTC | TRBJ2-7 | many | TRBV20-1 | TRBD2
CASSLWDSGNTIYF | TGTGCCAGCAGTTTGTGGGACTCTGGAAACACCATATATTTT | TRBJ1-3 | . | TRBV28 | .
CSVLSGVGGYTF | TGCAGTGTTCTAAGTGGGGTAGGAGGCTACACCTTC | TRBJ1-2 | . | TRBV20-1 | .
CASSQLALESDTQYF | TGTGCCAGCAGCCAACTAGCCTTGGAATCAGATACGCAGTATTTT | TRBJ2-3 | . | TRBV6-2/TRBV6-3 | .
CASSLYGANEKLFF | TGTGCCAGCAGCTTATACGGAGCTAATGAAAAACTGTTTTTT | TRBJ1-4 | many | TRBV7-2 | .
CASRSSGAKNIQYF | TGTGCCAGCAGGTCTAGCGGAGCCAAAAACATTCAGTACTTC | TRBJ2-4 | many | TRBV5-6 | TRBD2
CAWSGGGRYYEQYF | TGTGCCTGGAGTGGTGGCGGCAGATACTACGAGCAGTACTTC | TRBJ2-7 | many | TRBV30 | .
CASGGTDASEQYF | TGCGCCAGCGGAGGGACCGATGCCTCCGAGCAGTACTTC | TRBJ2-7 | few | TRBV10-2 | .
CASSVDSGLDTQYF | TGTGCCAGCAGTGTTGATTCGGGGTTGGATACGCAGTATTTT | TRBJ2-3 | many | TRBV2 | .
CASSPVHRGMDGYTF | TGTGCCAGCTCACCAGTCCACAGGGGAATGGATGGCTACACCTTC | TRBJ1-2 | many | TRBV18 | TRBD1
CASSLNANYGYTF | TGTGCCAGCAGTTTAAACGCGAACTATGGCTACACCTTC | TRBJ1-2 | many | TRBV27 | .
CATSRAPASTDTQYF | TGTGCCACCAGCAGAGCCCCAGCTAGCACAGATACGCAGTATTTT | TRBJ2-3 | few | TRBV15 | .
CASSYSGTGWYEQYF | TGTGCCAGCAGTTACTCCGGGACAGGGTGGTACGAGCAGTACTTC | TRBJ2-7 | many | TRBV6-5 | TRBD1
CASRPVRGTSYNEQFF | TGTGCCAGCAGACCCGTCAGAGGTACGTCCTACAATGAGCAGTTCTTC | TRBJ2-1 | . | TRBV27 | .
CASSIGQGSSYNEQFF | TGTGCCAGCAGTATAGGACAGGGGAGCTCCTACAATGAGCAGTTCTTC | TRBJ2-1 | . | TRBV27 | TRBD1
CSARDSGVIYEQYF | TGCAGTGCCCGAGATTCAGGGGTGATCTACGAGCAGTACTTC | TRBJ2-7 | many | TRBV20-1 | .
CASSPNLGGNEQFF | TGTGCCAGCAGCCCGAACTTGGGAGGAAATGAGCAGTTCTTC | TRBJ2-1 | . | TRBV7-9 | .
CASSSLGGIPDGYTF | TGTGCCAGCAGTTCGTTAGGGGGTATCCCGGATGGCTACACCTTC | TRBJ1-2 | many | TRBV28 | .
CASSLDRPLEQFF | TGCGCCAGCAGCTTGGACCGCCCCCTCGAGCAGTTCTTC | TRBJ2-1 | . | TRBV5-1 | .
CAWSTDRIAFF | TGTGCCTGGAGTACGGACAGGATCGCTTTCTTT | TRBJ1-1 | many | TRBV30 | TRBD1
CASSLGPAGGPQQQETQYF | TGCGCCAGCAGCTTGGGGCCTGCGGGAGGGCCACAACAACAAGAGACCCAGTACTTC | TRBJ2-5 | . | TRBV5-1 | TRBD2
CASSQEGSANYGYTF | TGCGCCAGCAGCCAAGAAGGGTCAGCTAACTATGGCTACACCTTC | TRBJ1-2 | . | TRBV4-1 | .
CASSSTTGYGNTIYF | TGTGCCAGCAGCTCTACGACAGGGTACGGAAACACCATATATTTT | TRBJ1-3 | . | TRBV7-9 | TRBD1
CASADGGLYGYTF | TGCGCCAGCGCCGATGGGGGCCTATATGGCTACACCTTC | TRBJ1-2 | . | TRBV10-2 | .
CASSLETLAGNTGELFF | TGTGCCAGCAGCTTGGAAACACTAGCGGGGAACACCGGGGAGCTGTTTTTT | TRBJ2-2 | . | TRBV5-6 | TRBD2
CASSEAPGSGNTIYF | TGTGCCAGCAGTGAAGCGCCCGGCTCTGGAAACACCATATATTTT | TRBJ1-3 | . | TRBV2 | .
CASSIFSGSYYEQYF | TGTGCCAGTAGTATCTTTTCAGGGAGCTACTACGAGCAGTACTTC | TRBJ2-7 | few | TRBV19 | .
CARFWDRGGQPQHF | TGTGCCAGATTCTGGGACAGGGGAGGTCAGCCCCAGCATTTT | TRBJ1-5 | many | TRBV2 | TRBD1
CASTYRLAGQTADTQYF | TGTGCCAGCACCTACCGGCTAGCGGGACAGACCGCAGATACGCAGTATTTT | TRBJ2-3 | many | TRBV2 | TRBD2
CASSHPSGQLTEAFF | TGTGCCAGCAGCCACCCGAGCGGACAGCTCACTGAAGCTTTCTTT | TRBJ1-1 | many | TRBV3-1 | .
CAVQGRENSPLHF | TGTGCCGTCCAGGGGAGAGAGAATTCACCCCTCCACTTT | TRBJ1-6 | . | TRBV10-3 | .
CASSEGVGGTSTDTQYF | TGTGCCAGCAGTGAAGGGGTCGGGGGCACTAGCACAGATACGCAGTATTTT | TRBJ2-3 | few | TRBV3-1 | .